A selection of T cell receptor beta chains follows, all from one sample in a study of response to subunit inactivated influenza vaccine. TCRdb independently ran MiXCR on the RT-PCR reads; one entry per CDR3 protein. Of about 570,000 distinct CDR3 sequences in the sample, approximately 11% were seen once. The sample was also linked to a second study, of T cells expressing NK-cell markers.

The sample in question was PBMCs from blood, obtained on the day of vaccination. Every receptor here comes from a man in his forties or fifties who received an inactivated influenza vaccine. Each CDR3 is given with its conserved first and last residue. A D gene is named only where the DNA matches it firmly. Clone size, where shown, is once, few, many, or a class for clones that have expanded.

j_call	cdr3_length	d_call	clone_size	v_call	cdr3_nt	cdr3_aa
TRBJ2-7	18	TRBD1	-	TRBV20-1	TGCAGTGCCGAACCGGGCAGGGGGCTCTTAGGTTATTCGGACGAGCAGTACTTC	CSAEPGRGLLGYSDEQYF
TRBJ2-5	13	TRBD1	many	TRBV7-3	TGTGCCAGCAGCTTAGACAGGGACGAGACCCAGTACTTC	CASSLDRDETQYF
TRBJ2-5	13	-	many	TRBV5-1	TGTGCCAGCAGTCCAGGACTGGCAGAGACCCAGTACTTC	CASSPGLAETQYF
TRBJ2-7	15	-	few	TRBV6-1	TGTGCCAGCACCTACGGAGGGGCGCCTCCTAGAAAGCAGTACTTC	CASTYGGAPPRKQYF
TRBJ2-1	15	TRBD2	-	TRBV7-2	TGTGCCAGCAGCCCAACTAGCGGATCCAGCTATGAGCAGTTCTTC	CASSPTSGSSYEQFF
TRBJ2-2	16	TRBD2	many	TRBV12-3/TRBV12-4	TGTGCCAGCAGTTTAGAGCGGGGGCCAAACACCGGGGAGCTGTTTTTT	CASSLERGPNTGELFF
TRBJ2-6	16	-	-	TRBV15	TGTGCCACCAGCAGAGATTTGGGGGCTGGGGCCAACGTCCTGACTTTC	CATSRDLGAGANVLTF
TRBJ2-2	18	TRBD1	few	TRBV18	TGTGCCAGCTCACCACAACGGTTCGGGACAGGGGGAACCGGGGAGCTGTTTTTT	CASSPQRFGTGGTGELFF
TRBJ1-3	14	-	few	TRBV20-1	TGCAGTGCTAGTTGGGGGGCGCAGGGAAACACCATATATTTT	CSASWGAQGNTIYF
TRBJ2-1	17	TRBD2	few	TRBV7-9	TGTGCCAGCAGCTTCCTTCCCGGACTAGCGAGCTACAATGAGCAGTTCTTC	CASSFLPGLASYNEQFF
TRBJ2-5	15	-	-	TRBV25-1	TGTGCCAGCAGCCCTATATCCCCGGGACGAGAGACCCAGTACTTC	CASSPISPGRETQYF
TRBJ1-5	14	-	many	TRBV7-9	TGTGCCAGCAGCTTTGGGGGTATTAATCAGCCCCAGCATTTT	CASSFGGINQPQHF
TRBJ2-3	17	TRBD1	few	TRBV5-1	TGCGCCAGCAGCTTGGTTCACGGGACAGGGGGATGGGATACGCAGTATTTT	CASSLVHGTGGWDTQYF
TRBJ1-4	15	TRBD1	-	TRBV7-2	TGTGCCAGCAGCGGAGGGACAGGGTTAATTGAAAAACTGTTTTTT	CASSGGTGLIEKLFF
TRBJ2-1	16	-	many	TRBV19	TGTGCCAGTAGTCCCCGGAGTAGCGGAACATACAATGAGCAGTTCTTC	CASSPRSSGTYNEQFF
TRBJ2-7	15	-	-	TRBV6-5	TGTGCCAGCAGTTACTCGGGAGGAATTGGCTACGAGCAGTACTTC	CASSYSGGIGYEQYF
TRBJ2-3	15	-	few	TRBV10-3	TGTGCCATCAGCCCTCCGCCACCGTTGGCAGATACGCAGTATTTT	CAISPPPPLADTQYF
TRBJ1-5	16	-	few	TRBV24-1	TGTGCCACCAGTGAACCGGGACGGCCTAGGTATCAGCCCCAGCATTTT	CATSEPGRPRYQPQHF
TRBJ2-1	12	-	-	TRBV7-3	TGTGCCAGCAGCTCCGCCGGGAATGAGCAGTTCTTC	CASSSAGNEQFF
TRBJ2-3	12	-	-	TRBV2	TGTGCCAGCAGTTATCTTGGGGATACGCAGTATTTT	CASSYLGDTQYF
TRBJ2-7	14	TRBD2	many	TRBV20-1	TGCAGTGCTGCGAGCGGGAAATCCACCTACGAGCAGTACTTC	CSAASGKSTYEQYF
TRBJ2-1	16	TRBD2	few	TRBV4-2	TGTGCCAGCAGCCAAGGGACTAGCGGGTCCTACAATGAGCAGTTCTTC	CASSQGTSGSYNEQFF